The 8 T cell receptor beta chains below come from one sample, sequenced in a study of cytomegalovirus exposure and HLA in healthy donors. Sequencing used immunoSEQ multiplex PCR; TCRdb keeps in-frame clones, though not all of them. The sample lists roughly 190,000 clones, more than 75% occurring once. Sample: PBMCs. These receptors were obtained from a woman aged 18-29 years in good health and CMV-seronegative.

J is TRBJ2-3 and V is TRBV18, with D hard to call. V lost 0 bases, J lost 5 bases, and 9 bases lay in between. The CDR3 covers 14 residues. CDR1 is KGHSH and CDR2 is LQKENI in the germline V gene. The CDR3 reads CASSPPLSGDTQYF. CDR3 sequence (DNA): TGTGCCAGCTCACCACCCCTCTCGGGAGATACGCAGTATTTT.

This rearrangement joins TRBV27 to TRBJ1-1; D is ambiguous. V was clipped by 5 bases and J by 1 base, with 8 bases between them. Germline V CDR1 and CDR2: MNHEY, SMNVEV (reference sequence). The CDR3 runs to 13 residues. The CDR3 sequence is CASSVMRNTEAFF. CDR3 nucleotides: TGTGCCAGCAGTGTTATGCGGAACACTGAAGCTTTCTTT.

CDR3 loop: CASSAGTGNEKLFF. The CDR3 DNA reads TGTGCCAGCAGTGCAGGGACAGGCAATGAAAAACTGTTTTTT. This chain connects TRBV6-5 to TRBJ1-4; 8 nucleotides match TRBD1. J lost 5 bases, V lost 5 bases, and 4 bases had no gene match. Germline V lookup: CDR1 MNHEY, CDR2 SVGAGI. There are 14 residues in the CDR3.

The chain links TRBV6-5 to TRBJ2-1; D gene uncertain. The CDR3 runs 12 residues. Per the germline V gene, CDR1 is MNHEY and CDR2 is SVGAGI. Trimming took 2 bases from V and 7 from J, leaving 6 bases between them. The CDR3 loop is CASSYIMNEQFF. In DNA form, the CDR3 reads TGTGCCAGCAGTTACATCATGAATGAGCAGTTCTTC.

The chain uses TRBV4-1 and TRBJ2-2, with D perhaps matching TRBD2 (6 bases). V was shortened by 1 base and J by 5 bases, with 11 bases between the two germline ends. This CDR3 has 15 residues. Germline CDR1 and CDR2: MGHRA and YSYEKL. The CDR3 loop is CASSQGGVRTGELFF. The CDR3, as DNA: TGCGCCAGCAGCCAAGGGGGGGTAAGGACCGGGGAGCTGTTTTTT.

The chain couples TRBV7-9 to TRBJ2-2; D perhaps matches TRBD1 (5 bases). CDR3 length: 15 amino acids. V was pared by 4 bases and J by 6 bases, with 15 bases between. Germline values: CDR1 SEHNR, CDR2 FQNEAQ (reference sequence). CDR3 sequence reads: CASSWPRVTPGELFF. The DNA of the CDR3 is TGTGCCAGCAGCTGGCCCAGGGTTACGCCCGGGGAGCTGTTTTTT.

The genes are TRBV27 and TRBJ1-1; D call uncertain. V dropped 0 bases and J dropped 4 bases, with 12 bases sitting between them. The CDR3 is made up of 15 amino acids. CDR1 MNHEY and CDR2 SMNVEV come from the germline V gene (reference sequence). The CDR3 loop is CASSLSQPSGTEAFF. CDR3 in DNA: TGTGCCAGCAGTTTATCGCAGCCGTCAGGCACTGAAGCTTTCTTT.

A single count supports this clone. This CDR3 is CASSWGQGAKETQYF. The CDR3, as DNA: TGTGCCAGTAGTTGGGGACAGGGGGCGAAAGAGACCCAGTACTTC. The J gene is TRBJ2-5, the V gene TRBV19, with 12 positions matching TRBD1. The V and J ends lost 5 bases and 3 bases, in that order; junction bases with no gene match: 4. Germline-derived CDR1 and CDR2 are LNHDA and SQIVND (reference sequence). The length of the CDR3 is 15 residues. Based on the CDR3 plus reference TRBV19 and TRBJ2-5, the full variable domain is DGGITQSPKYLFRKEGQNVTLSCEQNLNHDAMYWYRQDPGQGLRLIYYSQIVNDFQKGDIAEGYSVSREKKESFPLTVTSAQKNPTAFYLCASSWGQGAKETQYFGPGTRLLVL.